Below, one T cell receptor (beta chain) is given with its context. The antigen is not known. Only in-frame clones appear in the TCRdb table, and some are missing; sequencing was by immunoSEQ multiplex PCR. The sample contains hundreds of thousands of clones, approximately 96% of which appear only once. These data originate in a study of shared clonotypes between healthy human individuals. On the study more broadly: The cohort had a couple of women and a few men, ages 18 to 49. There were three CD4 naive, three CD4 memory, two CD8 naive and one CD8 memory plates per donor.

Regarding the study as a whole: Generation probabilities were higher for clonotypes shared across all four sorted-subset donors than for unshared ones. Among donors, sharing of clonotypes was expected to be affected by sequencing depth.

Trimming stripped 4 bases from V and 3 bases from J, with 8 bases between. CDR3 length: 13 amino acids. CDR1 and CDR2 (germline): SGHRS, YFSETQ. The sample taken for sequencing was memory CD8+ T cells sorted from blood. The subset here: CD45RO+ cells pooled with CCR7-negative TemRA cells. This TCR derives from a man aged 25 to 40 in good health. The rearrangement joins TRBV5-1 to TRBJ1-5; D is perhaps TRBD1 (5 bases). The CDR3 DNA is TGCGCCAGCAGCCGGGGCTACAATCAGCCCCAGCATTTT. It is translated as CASSRGYNQPQHF.